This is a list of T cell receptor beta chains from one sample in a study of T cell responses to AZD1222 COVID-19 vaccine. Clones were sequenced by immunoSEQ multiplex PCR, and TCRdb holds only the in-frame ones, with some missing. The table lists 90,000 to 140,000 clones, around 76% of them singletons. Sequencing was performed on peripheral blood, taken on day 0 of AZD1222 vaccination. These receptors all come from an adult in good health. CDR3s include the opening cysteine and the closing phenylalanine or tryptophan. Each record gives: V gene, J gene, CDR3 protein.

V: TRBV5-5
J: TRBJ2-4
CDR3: CASSLERSGYKNIQYF

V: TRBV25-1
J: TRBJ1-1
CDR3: CASSEQGGGVREAFF

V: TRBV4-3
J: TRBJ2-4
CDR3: CASSQAGGAKNIQYF

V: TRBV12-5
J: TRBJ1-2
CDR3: CASGLGTGIYYGYTF

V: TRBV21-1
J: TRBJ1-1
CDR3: CASSSRRGGGSDTEAFF

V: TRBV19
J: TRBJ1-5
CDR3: CASSILNQPQHF

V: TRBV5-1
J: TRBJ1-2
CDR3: CASSSPTGSVGYGYTF

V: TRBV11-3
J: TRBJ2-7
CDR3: CASSPGQGSSYEQYF

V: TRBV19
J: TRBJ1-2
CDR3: CASSKQDGYTF

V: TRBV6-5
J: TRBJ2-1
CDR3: CASSYSRTGFSHEQFF

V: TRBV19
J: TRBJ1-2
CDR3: CASNHRAGGYTF

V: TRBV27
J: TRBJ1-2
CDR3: CASSFYRGNYGYTF

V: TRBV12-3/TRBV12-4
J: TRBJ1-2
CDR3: CASSDRGYGYTF

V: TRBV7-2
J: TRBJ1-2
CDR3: CASSSYQEDGYTF

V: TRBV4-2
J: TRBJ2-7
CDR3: CASSPQGQDYEQYF

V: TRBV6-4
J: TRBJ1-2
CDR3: CASSDSAGYYGYTF

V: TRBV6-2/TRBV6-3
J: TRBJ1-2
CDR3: CASSRTGVYGYTF

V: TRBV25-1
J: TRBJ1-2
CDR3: CASSESNWVGYTF

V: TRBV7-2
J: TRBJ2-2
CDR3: CASSSPGGAGGELFF

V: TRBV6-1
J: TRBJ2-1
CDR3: CASREDSGGASSSYNEQFF

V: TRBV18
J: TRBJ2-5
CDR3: CASSPPSQETQYF

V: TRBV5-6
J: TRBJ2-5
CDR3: CASSSTGFQETQYF

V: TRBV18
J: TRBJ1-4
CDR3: CASSRGWGEKLFF

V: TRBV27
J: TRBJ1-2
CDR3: CASSLSTGHRSIYGYTF

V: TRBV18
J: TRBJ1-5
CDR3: CASSLGGQGNQPQHF

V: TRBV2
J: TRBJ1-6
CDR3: CASKARTVSSPLHF